This TCR beta chain was captured in a study of CD8+CD57+ T cells in acquired aplastic anemia. The sample holds a few counts of this clonotype. No antigen is known for it. It was patients with CD8+CD57+ cell expansion by flow cytometry who were chosen for sequencing. Whole-study results and caveats: CD8+ Simpson's diversity showed no significant patient-control difference. Common to patients and controls were roughly 30 CD8+ CDR3 sequences.

TCR beta VDJ combinations and CDR3 sequences were profiled from genomic DNA. MiXCR, run by TCRdb on the reads, gives a single entry per CDR3 protein. The sample yields roughly 200,000 distinct CDR3 sequences, about 60% seen once. This CDR3 spans 14 amino acids. V dropped 4 bases and J dropped 0; count of bases not matched to a gene: 2. The germline gives CDR1 SEHNR, CDR2 FQNEAQ (reference sequence). Sample: sorted CD4+, CD8+, or CD8+CD57+ T cells (not recorded which) from PBMCs. The chain carries TRBV7-9 and TRBJ2-7; 8 nucleotides match TRBD1. The origin of this receptor is a human donor with aplastic anemia. Here the CDR3 reads CASSWTGSSYEQYF. The CDR3 nucleotides read TGTGCCAGCAGCTGGACAGGGAGCTCCTACGAGCAGTACTTC.